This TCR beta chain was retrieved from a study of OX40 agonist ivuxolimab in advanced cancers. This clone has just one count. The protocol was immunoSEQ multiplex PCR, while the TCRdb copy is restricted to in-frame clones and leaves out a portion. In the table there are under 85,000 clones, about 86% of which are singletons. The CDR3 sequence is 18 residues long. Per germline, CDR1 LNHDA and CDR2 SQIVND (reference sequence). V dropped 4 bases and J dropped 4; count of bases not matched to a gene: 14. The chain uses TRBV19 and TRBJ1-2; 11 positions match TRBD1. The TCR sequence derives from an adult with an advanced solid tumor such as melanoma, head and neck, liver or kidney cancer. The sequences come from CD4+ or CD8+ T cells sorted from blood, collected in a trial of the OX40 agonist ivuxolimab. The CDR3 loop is CASSTQAGQGAPGYGYTF. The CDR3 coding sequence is TGTGCCAGTAGTACTCAGGCAGGACAGGGGGCGCCTGGCTATGGCTACACCTTC.